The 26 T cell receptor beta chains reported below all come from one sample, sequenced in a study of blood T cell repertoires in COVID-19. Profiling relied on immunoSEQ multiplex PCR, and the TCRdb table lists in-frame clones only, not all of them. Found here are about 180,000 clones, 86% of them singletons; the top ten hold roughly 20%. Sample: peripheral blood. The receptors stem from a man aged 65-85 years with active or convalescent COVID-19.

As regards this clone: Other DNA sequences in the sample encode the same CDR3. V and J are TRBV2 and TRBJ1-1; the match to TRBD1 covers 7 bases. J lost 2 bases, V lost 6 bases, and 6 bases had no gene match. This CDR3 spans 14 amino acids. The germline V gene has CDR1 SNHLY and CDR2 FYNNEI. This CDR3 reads CASRGGRGNTEAFF. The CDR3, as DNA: TGTGCCAGCAGAGGGGGCAGGGGAAACACTGAAGCTTTCTTT.

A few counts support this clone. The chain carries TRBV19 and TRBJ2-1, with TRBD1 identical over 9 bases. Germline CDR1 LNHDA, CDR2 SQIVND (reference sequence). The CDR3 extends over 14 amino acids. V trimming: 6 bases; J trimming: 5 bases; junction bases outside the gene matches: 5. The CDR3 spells CASRNRGRNNEQFF. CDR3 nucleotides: TGTGCCAGTAGAAACAGGGGGCGAAACAATGAGCAGTTCTTC.

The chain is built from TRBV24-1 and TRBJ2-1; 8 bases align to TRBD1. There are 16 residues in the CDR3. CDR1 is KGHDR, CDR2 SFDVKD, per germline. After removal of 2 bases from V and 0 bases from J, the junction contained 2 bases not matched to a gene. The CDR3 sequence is CATSDSGQGSYNEQFF. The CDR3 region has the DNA TGTGCCACCAGTGATTCTGGACAGGGCTCCTACAATGAGCAGTTCTTC.

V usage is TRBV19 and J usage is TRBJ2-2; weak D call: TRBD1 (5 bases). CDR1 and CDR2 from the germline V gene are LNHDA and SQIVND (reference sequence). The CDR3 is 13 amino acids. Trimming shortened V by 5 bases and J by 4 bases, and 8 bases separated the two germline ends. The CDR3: CASSDRPTGELFF. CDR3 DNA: TGTGCCAGTAGTGACAGACCCACCGGGGAGCTGTTTTTT.

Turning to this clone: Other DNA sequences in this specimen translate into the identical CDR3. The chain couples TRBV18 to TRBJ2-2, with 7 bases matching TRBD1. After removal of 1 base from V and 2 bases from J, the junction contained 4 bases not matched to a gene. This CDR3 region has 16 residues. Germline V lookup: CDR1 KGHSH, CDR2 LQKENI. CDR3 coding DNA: TGTGCCAGCTCACCACGGACAGGAGGTAACACCGGGGAGCTGTTTTTT. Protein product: CASSPRTGGNTGELFF.

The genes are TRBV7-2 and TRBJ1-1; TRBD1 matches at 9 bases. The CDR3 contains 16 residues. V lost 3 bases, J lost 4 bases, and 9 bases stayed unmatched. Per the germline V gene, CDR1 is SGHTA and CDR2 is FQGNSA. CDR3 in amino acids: CASSFTGGARGTEAFF. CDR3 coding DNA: TGTGCCAGCAGCTTCACAGGGGGCGCAAGGGGCACTGAAGCTTTCTTT.

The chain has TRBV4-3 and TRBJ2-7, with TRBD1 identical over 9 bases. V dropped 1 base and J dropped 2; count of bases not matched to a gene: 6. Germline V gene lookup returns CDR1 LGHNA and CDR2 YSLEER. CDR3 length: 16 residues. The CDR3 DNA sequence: TGCGCCAGCAGCCAAGTATACAGGGGGCCCCCCTACGAGCAGTACTTC. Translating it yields CASSQVYRGPPYEQYF.

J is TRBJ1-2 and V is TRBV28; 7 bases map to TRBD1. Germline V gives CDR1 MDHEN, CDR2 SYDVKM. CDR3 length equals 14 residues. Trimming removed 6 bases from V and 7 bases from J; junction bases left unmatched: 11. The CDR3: CASRPTGVRSGYTF. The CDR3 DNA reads TGTGCCAGCAGGCCAACAGGGGTCAGGAGTGGCTACACCTTC.

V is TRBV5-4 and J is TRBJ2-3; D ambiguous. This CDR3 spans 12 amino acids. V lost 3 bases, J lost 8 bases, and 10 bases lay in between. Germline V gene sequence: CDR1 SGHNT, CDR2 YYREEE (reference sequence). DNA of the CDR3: TGTGCCAGCAGCTCCGCGGATGGTACGCAGTATTTT. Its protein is CASSSADGTQYF.

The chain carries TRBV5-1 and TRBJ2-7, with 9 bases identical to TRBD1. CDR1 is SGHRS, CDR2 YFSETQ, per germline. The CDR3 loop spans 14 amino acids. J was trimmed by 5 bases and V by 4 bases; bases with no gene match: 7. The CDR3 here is CASSPRTGVDEQYF. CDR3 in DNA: TGCGCCAGCAGCCCGAGGACAGGGGTAGACGAGCAGTACTTC.

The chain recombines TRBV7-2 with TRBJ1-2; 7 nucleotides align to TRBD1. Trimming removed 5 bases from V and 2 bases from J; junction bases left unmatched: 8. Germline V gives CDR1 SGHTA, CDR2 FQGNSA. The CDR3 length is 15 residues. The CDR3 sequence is CASSRGQRFNYGYTF. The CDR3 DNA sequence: TGTGCCAGCAGCAGGGGACAGCGCTTCAACTATGGCTACACCTTC.

The CDR3 coding sequence is TGTGCCAGCAGTTGGGACTCATTAAATCAGCCCCAGCATTTT. Translating it yields CASSWDSLNQPQHF. The chain couples TRBV6-2 or TRBV6-3 to TRBJ1-5; D perhaps matches TRBD1 (5 bases). This CDR3 contains 14 residues. Trimming cost V 4 bases and J 4 bases, with 11 bases left between them. Germline-derived CDR1 and CDR2 are MNHEY and SVGEGT.

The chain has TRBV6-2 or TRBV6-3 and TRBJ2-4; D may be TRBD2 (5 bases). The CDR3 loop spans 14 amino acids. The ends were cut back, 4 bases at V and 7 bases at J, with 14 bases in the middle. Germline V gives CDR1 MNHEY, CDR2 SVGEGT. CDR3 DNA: TGTGCCAGCAGTTTCGACCCCGGACTTAACATTCAGTACTTC. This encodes CASSFDPGLNIQYF.

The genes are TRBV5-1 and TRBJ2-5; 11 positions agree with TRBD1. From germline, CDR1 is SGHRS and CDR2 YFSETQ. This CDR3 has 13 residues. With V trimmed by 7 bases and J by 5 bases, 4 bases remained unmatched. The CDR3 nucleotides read TGCGCCAGCGGACAGGGGGCGAGGGAGACCCAGTACTTC. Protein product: CASGQGARETQYF. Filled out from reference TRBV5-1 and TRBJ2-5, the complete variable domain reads KAGVTQTPRYLIKTRGQQVTLSCSPISGHRSVSWYQQTPGQGLQFLFEYFSETQRNKGNFPGRFSGRQFSNSRSEMNVSTLELGDSALYLCASGQGARETQYFGPGTRLLVL.

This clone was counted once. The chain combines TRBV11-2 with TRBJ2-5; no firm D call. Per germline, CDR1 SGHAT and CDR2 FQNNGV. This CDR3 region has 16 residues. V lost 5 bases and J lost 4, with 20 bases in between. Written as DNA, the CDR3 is TGTGCCAGCAGCCCGGTCCAGGCCGCCTCCCCAGAGACCCAGTACTTC. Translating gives CASSPVQAASPETQYF. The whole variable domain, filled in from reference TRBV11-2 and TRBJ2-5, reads EAGVAQSPRYKIIEKRQSVAFWCNPISGHATLYWYQQILGQGPKLLIQFQNNGVVDDSQLPKDRFSAERLKGVDSTLKIQPAKLEDSAVYLCASSPVQAASPETQYFGPGTRLLVL.

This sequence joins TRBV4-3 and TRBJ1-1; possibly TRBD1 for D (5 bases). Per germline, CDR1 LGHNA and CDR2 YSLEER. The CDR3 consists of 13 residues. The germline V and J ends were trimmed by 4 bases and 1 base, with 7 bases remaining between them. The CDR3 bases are TGCGCCAGCAGCCCGACAGCGAACACTGAAGCTTTCTTT. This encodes CASSPTANTEAFF.

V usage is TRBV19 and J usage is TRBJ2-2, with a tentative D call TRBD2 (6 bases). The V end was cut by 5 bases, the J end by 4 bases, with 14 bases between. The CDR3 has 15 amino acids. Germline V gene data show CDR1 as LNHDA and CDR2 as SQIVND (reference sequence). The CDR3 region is CASSLRERVTGELFF. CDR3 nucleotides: TGTGCCAGTAGTTTACGGGAGCGTGTCACCGGGGAGCTGTTTTTT.

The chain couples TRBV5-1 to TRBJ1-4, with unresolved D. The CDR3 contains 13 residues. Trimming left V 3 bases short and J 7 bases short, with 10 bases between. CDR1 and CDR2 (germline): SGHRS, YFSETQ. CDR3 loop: CASSSEASEKLFF. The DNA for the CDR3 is TGCGCCAGCAGCTCGGAGGCATCTGAAAAACTGTTTTTT. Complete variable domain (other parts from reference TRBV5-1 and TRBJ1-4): KAGVTQTPRYLIKTRGQQVTLSCSPISGHRSVSWYQQTPGQGLQFLFEYFSETQRNKGNFPGRFSGRQFSNSRSEMNVSTLELGDSALYLCASSSEASEKLFFGSGTQLSVL.

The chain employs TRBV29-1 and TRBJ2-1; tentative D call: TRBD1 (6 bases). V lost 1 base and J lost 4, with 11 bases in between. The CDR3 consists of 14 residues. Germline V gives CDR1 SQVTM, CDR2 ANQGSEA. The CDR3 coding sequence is TGCAGCGTTGAAGCCCAGGGGAAATACAATGAGCAGTTCTTC. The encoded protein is CSVEAQGKYNEQFF.

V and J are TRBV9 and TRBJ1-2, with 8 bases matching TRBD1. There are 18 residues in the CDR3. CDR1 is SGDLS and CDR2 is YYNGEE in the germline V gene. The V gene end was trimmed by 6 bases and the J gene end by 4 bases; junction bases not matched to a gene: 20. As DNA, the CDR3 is TGTGCCAGCACTGATGGTGGAAGAGGACAGGGAAGAGCCTATGGCTACACCTTC. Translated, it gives CASTDGGRGQGRAYGYTF.

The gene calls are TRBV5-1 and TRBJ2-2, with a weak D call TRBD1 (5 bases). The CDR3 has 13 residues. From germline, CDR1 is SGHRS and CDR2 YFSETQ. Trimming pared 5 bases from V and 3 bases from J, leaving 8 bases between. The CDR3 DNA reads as TGCGCCAGCAGAGGGGTAGACACCGGGGAGCTGTTTTTT. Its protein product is CASRGVDTGELFF.

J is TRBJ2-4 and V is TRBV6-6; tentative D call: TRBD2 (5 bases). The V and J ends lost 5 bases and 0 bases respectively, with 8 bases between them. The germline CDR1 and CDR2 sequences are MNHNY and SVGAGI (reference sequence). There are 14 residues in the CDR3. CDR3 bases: TGTGCCAGCAGTGGCGGGCAAGCCAAAAACATTCAGTACTTC. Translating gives CASSGGQAKNIQYF.

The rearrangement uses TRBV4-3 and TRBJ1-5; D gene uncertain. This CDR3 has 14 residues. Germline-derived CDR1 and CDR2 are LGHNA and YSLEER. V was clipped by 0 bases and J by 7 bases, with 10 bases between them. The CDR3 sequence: CASSQELGDQPQHF. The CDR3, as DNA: TGCGCCAGCAGCCAAGAGTTGGGCGACCAGCCCCAGCATTTT.

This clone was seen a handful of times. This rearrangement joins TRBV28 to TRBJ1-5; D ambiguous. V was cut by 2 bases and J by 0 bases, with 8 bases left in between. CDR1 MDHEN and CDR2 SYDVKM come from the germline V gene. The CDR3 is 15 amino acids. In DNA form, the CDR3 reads TGTGCCAGCAGTTTACCAGGAACTAGCAATCAGCCCCAGCATTTT. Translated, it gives CASSLPGTSNQPQHF.

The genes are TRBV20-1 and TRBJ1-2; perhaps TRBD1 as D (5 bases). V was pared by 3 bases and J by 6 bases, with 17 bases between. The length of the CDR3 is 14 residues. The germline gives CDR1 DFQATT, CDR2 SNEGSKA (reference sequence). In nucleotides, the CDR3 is TGCAGTGCTAGTTTGGCAGGGAGGAAGGATGGCTACACCTTC. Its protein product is CSASLAGRKDGYTF.

This chain's CDR3 is CASSYREGRETQYF. CDR3 coding DNA: TGTGCCAGCAGCTACCGGGAGGGGCGAGAGACCCAGTACTTC. The chain recombines TRBV6-5 with TRBJ2-5; 8 nucleotides match TRBD2. In germline, CDR1 is MNHEY, CDR2 SVGAGI. J gave up 4 bases and V 6 bases, and 7 bases lay outside the gene matches. CDR3 length: 14 amino acids.